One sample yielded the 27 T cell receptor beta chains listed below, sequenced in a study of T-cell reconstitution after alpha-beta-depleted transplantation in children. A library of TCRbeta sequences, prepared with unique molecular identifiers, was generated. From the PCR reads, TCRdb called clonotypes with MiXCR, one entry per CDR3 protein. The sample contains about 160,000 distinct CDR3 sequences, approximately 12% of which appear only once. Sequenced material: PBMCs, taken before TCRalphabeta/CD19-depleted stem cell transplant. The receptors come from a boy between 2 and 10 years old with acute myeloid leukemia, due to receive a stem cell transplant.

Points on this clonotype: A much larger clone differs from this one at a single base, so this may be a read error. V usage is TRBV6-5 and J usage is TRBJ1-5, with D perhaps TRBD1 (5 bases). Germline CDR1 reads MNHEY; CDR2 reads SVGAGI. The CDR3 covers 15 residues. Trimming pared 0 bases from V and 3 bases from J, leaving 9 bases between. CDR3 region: CASSYSEGLNQPQHF. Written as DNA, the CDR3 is TGTGCCAGCAGTTACTCCGAGGGGCTCAATCAGCCCCAGCATTTT.

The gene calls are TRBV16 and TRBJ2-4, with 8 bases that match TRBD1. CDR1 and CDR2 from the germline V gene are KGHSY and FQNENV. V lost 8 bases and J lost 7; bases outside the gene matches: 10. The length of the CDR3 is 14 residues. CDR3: CASCPDRETNIQYF. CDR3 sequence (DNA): TGTGCCAGCTGTCCGGACAGGGAGACGAACATTCAGTACTTC.

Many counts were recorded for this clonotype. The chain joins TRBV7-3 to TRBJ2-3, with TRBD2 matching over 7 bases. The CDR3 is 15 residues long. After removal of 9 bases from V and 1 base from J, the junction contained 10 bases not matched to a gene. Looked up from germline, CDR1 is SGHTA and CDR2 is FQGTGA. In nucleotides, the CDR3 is TGTGCCAGTATCCCATGGAGCGGGGGCACAGATACGCAGTATTTT. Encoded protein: CASIPWSGGTDTQYF.

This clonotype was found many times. The CDR3 DNA reads as TGCAGTGCTACCTCTCCGACAGGGCGGGGCACAGATACGCAGTATTTT. Protein product: CSATSPTGRGTDTQYF. This chain connects TRBV20-1 to TRBJ2-3, with 7 bases identical to TRBD1. This CDR3 is built from 16 residues. Germline V gives CDR1 DFQATT, CDR2 SNEGSKA (reference sequence). The V and J ends lost 4 bases and 1 base, in that order; junction bases with no gene match: 11.

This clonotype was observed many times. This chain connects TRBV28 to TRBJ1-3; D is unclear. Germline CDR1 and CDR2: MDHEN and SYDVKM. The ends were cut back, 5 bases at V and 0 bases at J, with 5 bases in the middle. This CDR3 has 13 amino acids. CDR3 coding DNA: TGTGCCAGCAGTACCAACTCTGGAAACACCATATATTTT. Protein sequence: CASSTNSGNTIYF.

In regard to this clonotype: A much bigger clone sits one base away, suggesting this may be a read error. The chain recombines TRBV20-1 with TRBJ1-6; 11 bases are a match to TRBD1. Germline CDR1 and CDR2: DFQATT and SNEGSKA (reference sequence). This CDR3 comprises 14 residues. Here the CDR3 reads CSARDRGQVSPIHF. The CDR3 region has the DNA TGCAGTGCTAGGGACAGGGGGCAGGTTTCACCCATCCACTTT.

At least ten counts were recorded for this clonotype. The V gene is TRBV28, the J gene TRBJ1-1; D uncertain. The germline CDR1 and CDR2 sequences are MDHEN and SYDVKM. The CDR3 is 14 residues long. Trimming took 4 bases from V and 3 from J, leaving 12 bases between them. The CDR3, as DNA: TGTGCCAGCAGTTCCGCATCGACCCACACTGAAGCTTTCTTT. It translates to CASSSASTHTEAFF.

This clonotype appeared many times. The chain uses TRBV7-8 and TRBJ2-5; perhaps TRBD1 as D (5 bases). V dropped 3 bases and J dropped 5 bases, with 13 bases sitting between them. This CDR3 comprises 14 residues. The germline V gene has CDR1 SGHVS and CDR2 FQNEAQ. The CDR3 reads CASSFGRETETQYF. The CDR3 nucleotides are TGTGCCAGCAGCTTTGGCAGGGAAACGGAGACCCAGTACTTC.

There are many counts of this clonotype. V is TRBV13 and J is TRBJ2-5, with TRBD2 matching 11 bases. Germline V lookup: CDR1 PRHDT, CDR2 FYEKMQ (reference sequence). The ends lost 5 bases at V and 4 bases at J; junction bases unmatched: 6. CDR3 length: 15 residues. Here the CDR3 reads CASSHTSGSRETQYF. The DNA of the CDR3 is TGTGCCAGCAGCCATACTAGCGGGAGTAGAGAGACCCAGTACTTC.

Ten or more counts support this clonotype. The CDR3 protein is CSATGPGQGDYGYTF. For the CDR3, the DNA is TGCAGCGCCACTGGCCCCGGACAGGGGGACTATGGCTACACCTTC. The V gene is TRBV29-1, the J gene TRBJ1-2; 10 positions agree with TRBD1. In germline, CDR1 is SQVTM, CDR2 ANQGSEA. The CDR3 is 15 amino acids. J gave up 3 bases and V 7 bases, and 11 bases lay outside the gene matches. The variable domain in full, completed from reference TRBV29-1 and TRBJ1-2, reads SAVISQKPSRDICQRGTSLTIQCQVDSQVTMMFWYRQQPGQSLTLIATANQGSEATYESGFVIDKFPISRPNLTFSTLTVSNMSPEDSSIYLCSATGPGQGDYGYTFGSGTRLTVV.

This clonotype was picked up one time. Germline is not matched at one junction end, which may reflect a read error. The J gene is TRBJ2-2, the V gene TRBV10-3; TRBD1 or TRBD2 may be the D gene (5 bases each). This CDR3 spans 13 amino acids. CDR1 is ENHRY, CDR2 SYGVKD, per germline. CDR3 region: CAISESITRELSF. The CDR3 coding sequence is TGTGCCATCAGTGAGTCCATCACCAGGGAGCTGTCTTTT.

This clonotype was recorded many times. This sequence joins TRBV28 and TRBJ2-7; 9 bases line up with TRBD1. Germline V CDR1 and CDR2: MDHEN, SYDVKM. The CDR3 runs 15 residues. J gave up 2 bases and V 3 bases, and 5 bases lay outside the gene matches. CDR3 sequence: CASSLAGQGTYEQYF. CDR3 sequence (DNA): TGTGCCAGCAGTTTGGCGGGACAGGGAACCTACGAGCAGTACTTC.

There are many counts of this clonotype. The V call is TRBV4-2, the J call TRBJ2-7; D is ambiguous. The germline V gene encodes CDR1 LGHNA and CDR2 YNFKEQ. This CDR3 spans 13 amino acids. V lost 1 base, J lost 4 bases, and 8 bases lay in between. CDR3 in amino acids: CASSQGSGYEQYV. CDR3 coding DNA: TGTGCCAGCAGCCAAGGTAGTGGATACGAGCAGTACGTC.

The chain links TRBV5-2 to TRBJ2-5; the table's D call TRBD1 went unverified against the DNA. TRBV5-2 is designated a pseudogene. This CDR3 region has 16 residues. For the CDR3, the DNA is TGTGCCAGGGGCCCCGGGCTCATCTCCTACCAAGAGACCCAGTACTTC. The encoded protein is CARGPGLISYQETQYF.

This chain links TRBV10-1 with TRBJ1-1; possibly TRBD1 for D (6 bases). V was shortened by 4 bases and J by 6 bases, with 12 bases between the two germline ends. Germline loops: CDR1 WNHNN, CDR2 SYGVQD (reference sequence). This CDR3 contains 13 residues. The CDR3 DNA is TGCGCCAGCAGTGCCTCCAGGGGTCCTGAAGCTTTCTTT. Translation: CASSASRGPEAFF.

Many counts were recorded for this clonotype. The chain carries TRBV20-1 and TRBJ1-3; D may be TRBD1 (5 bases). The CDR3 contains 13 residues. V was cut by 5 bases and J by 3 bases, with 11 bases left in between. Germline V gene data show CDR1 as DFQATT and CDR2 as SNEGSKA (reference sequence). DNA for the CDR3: TGCAGTGCTCGGGGGGGTCATGGAAACACCATATATTTT. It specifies CSARGGHGNTIYF.

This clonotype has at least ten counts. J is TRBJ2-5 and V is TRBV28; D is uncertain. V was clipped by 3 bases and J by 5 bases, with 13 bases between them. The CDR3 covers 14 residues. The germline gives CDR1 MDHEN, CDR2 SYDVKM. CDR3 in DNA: TGTGCCAGCAGTTTGACCACCAATGGGGAGACCCAGTACTTC. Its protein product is CASSLTTNGETQYF. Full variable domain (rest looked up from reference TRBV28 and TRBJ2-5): DVKVTQSSRYLVKRTGEKVFLECVQDMDHENMFWYRQDPGLGLRLIYFSYDVKMKEKGDIPEGYSVSREKKERFSLILESASTNQTSMYLCASSLTTNGETQYFGPGTRLLVL.

DNA for the CDR3: TGTGCCAGCAGGCCTGCCACTAGCGGTGTCAATGAGCAGTTCTTC. It is translated as CASRPATSGVNEQFF. The V and J genes are TRBV12-3 or TRBV12-4 and TRBJ2-1; TRBD2 matches at 8 bases. V dropped 6 bases and J dropped 6; count of bases not matched to a gene: 10. There are 15 residues in the CDR3.

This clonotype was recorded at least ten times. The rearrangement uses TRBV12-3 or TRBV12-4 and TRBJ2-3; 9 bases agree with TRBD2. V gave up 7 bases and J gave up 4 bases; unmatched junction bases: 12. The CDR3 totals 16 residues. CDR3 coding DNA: TGTGCCAGCATCTTAGGGGTCCTAGCGGGATCAGATACGCAGTATTTT. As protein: CASILGVLAGSDTQYF.

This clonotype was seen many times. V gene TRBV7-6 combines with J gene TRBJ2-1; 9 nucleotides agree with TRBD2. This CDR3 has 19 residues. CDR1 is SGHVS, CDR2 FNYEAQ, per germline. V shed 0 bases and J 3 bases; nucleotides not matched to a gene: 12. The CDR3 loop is CASSLAGVAGVRNYNEQFF. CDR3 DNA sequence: TGTGCCAGCAGCTTAGCCGGGGTAGCGGGGGTCAGAAACTACAATGAGCAGTTCTTC.

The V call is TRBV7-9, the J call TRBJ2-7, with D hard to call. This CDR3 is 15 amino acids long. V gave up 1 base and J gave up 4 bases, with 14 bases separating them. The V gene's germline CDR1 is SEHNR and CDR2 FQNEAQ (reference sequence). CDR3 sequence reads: CASSLGQPGGYEQYF. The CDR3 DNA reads TGTGCCAGCAGCTTAGGGCAGCCCGGCGGATACGAGCAGTACTTC.

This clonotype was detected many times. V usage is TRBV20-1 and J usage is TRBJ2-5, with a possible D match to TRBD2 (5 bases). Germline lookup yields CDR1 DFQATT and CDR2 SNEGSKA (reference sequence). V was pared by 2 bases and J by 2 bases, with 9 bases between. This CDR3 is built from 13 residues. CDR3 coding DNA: TGCAGTGCTAGACTCGCGGGTCAAGAGACCCAGTACTTC. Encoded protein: CSARLAGQETQYF.

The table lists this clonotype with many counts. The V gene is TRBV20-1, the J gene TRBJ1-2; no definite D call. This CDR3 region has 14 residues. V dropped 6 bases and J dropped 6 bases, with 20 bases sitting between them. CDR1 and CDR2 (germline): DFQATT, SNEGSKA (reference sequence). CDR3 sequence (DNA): TGCAGTGCCCCTCTGAGCGGGAGAAGCGATGGCTACACCTTC. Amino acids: CSAPLSGRSDGYTF.

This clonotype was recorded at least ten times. The CDR3 nucleotides are TGTGCCAGCAGGGCGAGGCTGAACACTGAAGCTTTCTTT. Its protein is CASRARLNTEAFF. The chain joins TRBV7-9 to TRBJ1-1; no clear D gene. Trimming removed 6 bases from V and 0 bases from J, with 8 bases in between. The CDR3 has 13 amino acids. Germline-derived CDR1 and CDR2 are SEHNR and FQNEAQ (reference sequence).

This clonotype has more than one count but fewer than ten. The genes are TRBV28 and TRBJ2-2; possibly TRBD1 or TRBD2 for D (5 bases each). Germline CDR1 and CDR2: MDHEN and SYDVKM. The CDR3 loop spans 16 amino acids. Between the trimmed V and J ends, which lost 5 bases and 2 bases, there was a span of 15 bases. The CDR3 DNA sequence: TGTGCCAGCAGTCCGAAATCTGGGGGAAACACCGGGGAGCTGTTTTTT. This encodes CASSPKSGGNTGELFF.

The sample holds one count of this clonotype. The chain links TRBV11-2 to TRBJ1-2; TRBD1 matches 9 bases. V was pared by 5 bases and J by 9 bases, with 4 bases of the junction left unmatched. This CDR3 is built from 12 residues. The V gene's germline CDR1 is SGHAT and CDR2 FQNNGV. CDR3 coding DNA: TGTGCCAGCAGCCTCGGGACAGGGAGCTACACCTTC. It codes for CASSLGTGSYTF.

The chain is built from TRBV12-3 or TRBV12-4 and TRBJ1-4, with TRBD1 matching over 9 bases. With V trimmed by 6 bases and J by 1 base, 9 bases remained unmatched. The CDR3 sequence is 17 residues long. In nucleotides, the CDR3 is TGTGCCAGCAGGCCGGGACAGGGCCATGGAACTAATGAAAAACTGTTTTTT. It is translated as CASRPGQGHGTNEKLFF.